These T cell receptor beta chains were read from a single sample in a study of CD8 T cells in ankylosing spondylitis. TCRdb ran MiXCR on the 5' RACE reads and lists one entry per CDR3 protein. The sample lists tens of thousands of distinct CDR3 sequences; about 5.5% were seen once. The sample consisted of blood, either unsorted or a sorted T cell fraction (not recorded which). The receptors were gathered from a male donor with ankylosing spondylitis or in good health (not recorded which). The CDR3 runs from the conserved cysteine through the conserved F or W. Fields, in order: D gene, J gene, clone size, V gene, CDR3 protein, CDR3 DNA. The D gene is left open where the match is weak. Only part of the rows carry a size: once, few, many, or a class if the clone is expanded.

- | TRBJ2-7 | many | TRBV20-1 | CSQSVLDEQYF | TGCAGTCAGTCGGTGCTCGACGAGCAGTACTTC
- | TRBJ1-1 | many | TRBV18 | CASSPRAYWEAFF | TGTGCCAGCTCGCCAAGGGCGTATTGGGAGGCTTTCTTT
- | TRBJ1-1 | many | TRBV12-3/TRBV12-4 | CASSPIHRMNTEAFF | TGTGCCAGCAGTCCCATCCACCGCATGAACACTGAAGCTTTCTTT
TRBD1 | TRBJ1-1 | many | TRBV6-2/TRBV6-3 | CASSYGDRGPLEAFF | TGTGCCAGCAGTTACGGGGACAGGGGTCCCCTTGAAGCTTTCTTT
TRBD2 | TRBJ2-4 | many | TRBV20-1 | CSARREGSNIQYF | TGCAGTGCTAGGAGGGAGGGGTCAAACATTCAGTACTTC
TRBD1 | TRBJ1-2 | many | TRBV7-2 | CASSGVQGNYGYTF | TGTGCCAGCAGCGGGGTACAGGGGAACTATGGCTACACCTTC
TRBD1 | TRBJ2-6 | many | TRBV12-3/TRBV12-4 | CASSSPTGTGGGGANVLTF | TGTGCCAGCAGTTCGCCGACCGGGACAGGGGGAGGTGGGGCCAACGTCCTGACTTTC
- | TRBJ2-2 | - | TRBV7-2 | CASSLSVRATELFF | TGTGCCAGCAGCTTATCTGTCAGGGCAACGGAGCTGTTTTTT
- | TRBJ1-1 | many | TRBV5-1 | CASSLAVGLRWDTEAFF | TGCGCCAGCAGCTTGGCCGTCGGCCTCCGGTGGGACACTGAAGCTTTCTTT
TRBD2 | TRBJ2-1 | many | TRBV6-5 | CASRTSAEQFF | TGTGCCAGCAGGACTAGCGCTGAGCAGTTCTTC
TRBD2 | TRBJ2-7 | many | TRBV20-1 | CSARTSGGHEQYF | TGCAGTGCTAGAACTAGCGGGGGCCACGAGCAGTACTTC
- | TRBJ1-5 | medium-sized | TRBV9 | CASSVKENQPQHF | TGTGCCAGCAGCGTAAAGGAAAATCAGCCCCAGCATTTT
- | TRBJ2-7 | many | TRBV6-5 | CASSYGRGRDSSYEQYF | TGTGCCAGCAGTTATGGGAGGGGGCGAGATAGCTCCTACGAGCAGTACTTC
- | TRBJ2-7 | many | TRBV12-3/TRBV12-4 | CASSFSASAYEQYF | TGTGCCAGCAGTTTCAGTGCCAGTGCCTACGAGCAGTACTTC
- | TRBJ1-3 | many | TRBV5-1 | CASSRDGGYTIYF | TGCGCCAGCAGCCGGGACGGAGGATACACCATATATTTT
TRBD2 | TRBJ2-3 | many | TRBV10-3 | CAINPGTSGAGATDTQYF | TGTGCCATCAACCCCGGGACTAGCGGAGCCGGGGCCACAGATACGCAGTATTTT
- | TRBJ2-7 | many | TRBV7-9 | CASSFGTEQYF | TGTGCCAGCAGCTTCGGAACTGAGCAGTACTTC
- | TRBJ2-5 | many | TRBV6-5 | CASSFGETQYF | TGTGCCAGCAGTTTCGGGGAGACCCAGTACTTC
- | TRBJ2-1 | many | TRBV5-1 | CASSLGRGSSYNEQFF | TGCGCCAGCAGCTTGGGTCGGGGGAGCTCCTACAATGAGCAGTTCTTC
- | TRBJ1-1 | many | TRBV12-3/TRBV12-4 | CASLSTGMNTEAFF | TGTGCCAGCCTATCCACAGGCATGAACACTGAAGCTTTCTTT
- | TRBJ2-7 | many | TRBV5-1 | CASSFSPKVDSPYEQYF | TGCGCCAGCAGCTTTTCCCCAAAGGTGGACAGTCCCTACGAGCAGTACTTC
- | TRBJ2-3 | many | TRBV7-1 | CASSSWGGTDTQYF | TGTGCCAGCAGCTCGTGGGGGGGCACAGATACGCAGTATTTT
TRBD2 | TRBJ2-1 | many | TRBV2 | CASSEARTSGYNEQFF | TGTGCCAGCAGTGAAGCGAGAACTAGCGGCTACAATGAGCAGTTCTTC